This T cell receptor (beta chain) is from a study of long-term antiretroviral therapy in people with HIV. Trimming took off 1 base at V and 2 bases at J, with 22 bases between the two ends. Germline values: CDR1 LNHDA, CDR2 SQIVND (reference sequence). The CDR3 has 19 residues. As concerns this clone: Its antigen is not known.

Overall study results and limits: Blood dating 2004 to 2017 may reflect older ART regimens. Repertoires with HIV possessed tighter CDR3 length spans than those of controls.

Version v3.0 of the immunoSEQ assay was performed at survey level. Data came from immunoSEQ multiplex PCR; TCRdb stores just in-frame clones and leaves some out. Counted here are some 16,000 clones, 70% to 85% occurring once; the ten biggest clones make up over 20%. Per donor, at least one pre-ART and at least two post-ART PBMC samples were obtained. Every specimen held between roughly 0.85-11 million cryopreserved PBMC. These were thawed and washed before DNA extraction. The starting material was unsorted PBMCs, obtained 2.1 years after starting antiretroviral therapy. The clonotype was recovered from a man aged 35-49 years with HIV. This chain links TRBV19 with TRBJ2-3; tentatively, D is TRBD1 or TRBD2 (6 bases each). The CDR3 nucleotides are TGTGCCAGTAGTATAGGGGTACTAGAGGGGGGCCTCTACACAGATACGCAGTATTTT. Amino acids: CASSIGVLEGGLYTDTQYF. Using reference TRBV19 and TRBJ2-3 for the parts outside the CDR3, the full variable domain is DGGITQSPKYLFRKEGQNVTLSCEQNLNHDAMYWYRQDPGQGLRLIYYSQIVNDFQKGDIAEGYSVSREKKESFPLTVTSAQKNPTAFYLCASSIGVLEGGLYTDTQYFGPGTRLTVL.